Described below is a single T cell receptor beta chain sequence and its context. The antigen it recognizes is unknown. No quality values exist for individual bases; no much larger clone is one base distant. This entry comes from a study of T-cell reconstitution after alpha-beta-depleted transplantation in children listed by TCRdb under 2016. With regard to the full study: Using TCR repertoire profiling, the study quantitatively followed how T-cell immune reconstitution unfolded in children after TCRalphabeta/CD19-depleted allogeneic hematopoietic cell transplantation. The paper as a whole reports these results and caveats: In some patients, the high TCRbeta diversity seen at day 60 was put down to recipient T cells and intrathymic progenitors that had survived conditioning. The apparently early recovery of alphabetaT-cell counts about two months after transplant reportedly depended on only several hundred rapidly expanded clones that came from non-depleted graft cells. Over subsequent months, a decline in hyperexpanded clone frequencies was noted, and after one year, T-cell counts and TCRbeta diversity were mostly ascribed to newly produced T cells.

The CDR3 covers 15 residues, taking in both the cysteine and the phenylalanine. The CDR3 DNA has 45 bases and is translated from base 1. V is cut by 1 base and J by 4 bases, and the space between the germline ends is 13 bases. CDR1 and CDR2, looked up from the germline V gene, are MNHNS and SASEGT. The library was prepared using PCR. Reads for this sample came from an Illumina HiSeq 2500. To normalize quantification of the TCRbeta repertoire, the TCR libraries were built with molecular barcoding that relied on unique molecular identifiers. TCRdb took the public reads, trimmed them with fastp at Q25, ran MiXCR for clone calling and kept in-frame beta chains. One record per CDR3 amino acid sequence lists the most common genes and DNA. The sample contains 250,000 to 300,000 distinct CDR3 sequences, over 7% of them found a single time. The ten biggest clones cover around 10% of the sample. The sample's treatment or condition label, decoded: allogeneic hematopoietic cell transplantation with graft depleted of TCRalphabeta T cells and CD19 B cells. The children who served as transplant recipients had been given grafts of TCRalphabeta/CD19-depleted allogeneic hematopoietic cells.

The receptor's source is a female patient aged 2 to 10 who had a stem cell transplant for Fanconi anemia, so the T cells may come from the graft donor. The chain employs TRBV6-1 and TRBJ2-5; no D segment can be confidently identified. The starting material was peripheral blood, obtained 360 days after TCRalphabeta/CD19-depleted stem cell transplant. The nucleotide sequence reads as follows: TGTGCCAGCAGTGAAGACAGAACTACGGGAGAGACCCAGTACTTC. It encodes CASSEDRTTGETQYF.